Here is one T cell receptor (beta chain) with its context. Its antigen remains unidentified. This CDR3 is 14 amino acids long. CDR1 LNHDA and CDR2 SQIVND come from the germline V gene (reference sequence). V was clipped by 2 bases and J by 3 bases, with 11 bases between them. TCRdb's table, derived via immunoSEQ multiplex PCR, lists solely in-frame clones and lacks some. The sample gives about 320,000 clones, about 82% of which show up once; 2% to 2.5% is in the top ten. Treatment defined: 15 to 20 received Ad26.COV2.S at low or high dose, single or two shots; roughly 5 received placebo; per-sample allocation not given. Samples were taken on day 63 after the first vaccine or placebo injection. At a Boston site, the person donating was an adult of 18-55 years. The administered vaccine (an Ad26 vector) expressed Wuhan-strain SARS-CoV-2 spike. These data come from a study of Ad26.COV2.S vaccination and SARS-CoV-2 variants. On the study more broadly: Donor had been placed in the Ad26.COV2.S arm of the COV1001 trial.

Study results and caveats: Vaccinees displayed broader spike-specific TCR repertoires than placebo recipients.

V is TRBV19 and J is TRBJ2-7; D ambiguous. This TCR was recovered from a person between 18 and 59 years old who received the Ad26.COV2.S COVID-19 vaccine or a placebo. Sequenced here: peripheral blood, sampled in a trial of Ad26.COV2.S vaccine versus placebo. CDR3 residues: CASSIIFGRYEQYF. CDR3 sequence (DNA): TGTGCCAGTAGTATAATATTCGGGCGCTACGAGCAGTACTTC.